This paragraph reports one T cell receptor (beta chain). Its specificity is not known. A multiplex PCR was run with 60 Vbeta primers and 13 Jbeta primers. Libraries were prepared by immunoSEQ multiplex PCR; TCRdb keeps only in-frame clonotypes and omits some of them. Here the sample spans around 210,000 clones, approximately 78% being singletons. The germline V and J ends were trimmed by 2 bases and 3 bases, with 10 bases remaining between them. Germline CDR1 and CDR2: SNHLY and FYNNEI. CDR3 size: 14 residues. These data belong to a study of cytomegalovirus exposure and HLA in healthy donors. Study results and limitations: It has been reported that TCR beta sequences accurately predicted the HLA-A and HLA-B alleles of most subjects. The classifier, whose performance was assessed in both the original and validation cohorts, reportedly diagnosed cytomegalovirus status with high specificity and sensitivity. TCR beta V- and J-gene trimming was later associated with a missense DCLRE1C variant.

Sequenced material: PBMCs. V and J are TRBV2 and TRBJ1-2; D remains ambiguous. The origin of this receptor is a woman aged 40 to 55 in good health and CMV-seronegative. CDR3 protein: CASSERQAYYGYTF. For the CDR3, the DNA is TGTGCCAGCAGTGAAAGGCAGGCGTACTATGGCTACACCTTC.